The 31 T cell receptor beta chains below come from one sample, sequenced in a study of patients and donors after allogeneic stem cell transplantation. From the RT-PCR reads, TCRdb called clonotypes with MiXCR, one entry per CDR3 protein. The sample consists of about a million distinct CDR3 sequences, 18% of them appearing once. Material: blood, either unsorted or a sorted T cell fraction (not recorded which). The receptors here all came from a human donor who was either an allogeneic HSCT recipient or a stem cell or donor lymphocyte infusion donor (not recorded which). It is not recorded whose cells these are; they may come from a transplant donor.

The chain has TRBV4-1 and TRBJ2-3, with 12 nucleotides matching TRBD1. CDR3 size: 15 residues. CDR1 is MGHRA, CDR2 YSYEKL, per germline. After removal of 5 bases from V and 6 bases from J, the junction contained 6 bases not matched to a gene. The CDR3 nucleotides are TGCGCCAGCAGCATGGGACAGGGGGCGTGGGATACGCAGTATTTT. Translating it yields CASSMGQGAWDTQYF.

There are a few counts of this clonotype. The gene calls are TRBV27 and TRBJ1-2; D might be TRBD1 (5 bases). Germline CDR1 MNHEY, CDR2 SMNVEV (reference sequence). The length of the CDR3 is 14 residues. Trimming took off 1 base at V and 6 bases at J, with 12 bases between the two ends. The CDR3 region has the DNA TGTGCCAGCAGTTTATACGGGGCGCACGATGGCTACACCTTC. This translates into CASSLYGAHDGYTF.

This clonotype appeared a few times. This chain uses TRBV12-3 or TRBV12-4 with TRBJ2-7; D possibly corresponds to TRBD1 (6 bases). Trimming stripped 5 bases from V and 2 bases from J, with 10 bases between. The CDR3 totals 13 residues. The CDR3 DNA is TGTGCCAGCAGTGCCGGGACAACCTACGAGCAGTACTTC. This gives the protein CASSAGTTYEQYF.

A few counts support this clonotype. The genes are TRBV4-1 and TRBJ2-7, with 8 bases fitting TRBD2. In germline, CDR1 is MGHRA, CDR2 YSYEKL. The length of the CDR3 is 16 residues. With V trimmed by 6 bases and J by 5 bases, 15 bases remained unmatched. CDR3 in DNA: TGCGCCAGCAGATCCTTGAGGTCGGGGACTAGGAACGAGCAGTACTTC. Protein sequence: CASRSLRSGTRNEQYF.

This clonotype has at least ten counts. The chain recombines TRBV20-1 with TRBJ2-7; 7 bases map to TRBD1. This CDR3 is built from 14 residues. The trim removed 0 bases at V and 2 bases at J, leaving 4 bases unmatched. Germline assignment: CDR1 DFQATT and CDR2 SNEGSKA (reference sequence). CDR3 sequence reads: CSARDRDSTYEQYF. As DNA, the CDR3 is TGCAGTGCTAGAGATCGGGACAGCACCTACGAGCAGTACTTC.

This clonotype has only a few counts. The rearrangement links TRBV2 to TRBJ2-7; 7 bases are shared with TRBD2. V shed 1 base, J shed 2 bases, and the junction held 2 bases outside the gene matches. Germline V gene data show CDR1 as SNHLY and CDR2 as FYNNEI. CDR3 size: 14 residues. The CDR3 sequence: CASSEDGGTYEQYF. The CDR3 DNA is TGTGCCAGCAGTGAAGACGGGGGGACCTACGAGCAGTACTTC.

The chain employs TRBV3-1 and TRBJ2-2; a possible D gene is TRBD2 (5 bases). Trimming stripped 3 bases from V and 0 bases from J, with 11 bases between. This CDR3 is built from 16 residues. Germline loops: CDR1 LGHDT, CDR2 YNNKEL (reference sequence). The CDR3 sequence: CASSQYSSPNTGELFF. Written as DNA, the CDR3 is TGTGCCAGCAGCCAGTACTCTAGCCCGAACACCGGGGAGCTGTTTTTT.

This clonotype was seen more than once but under ten times. The CDR3 is CASSQVGTPSYEQYF. The CDR3 nucleotides are TGCGCCAGCAGCCAAGTGGGGACTCCCTCGTACGAGCAGTACTTC. This chain uses TRBV4-3 with TRBJ2-7; tentative D call: TRBD2 (6 bases). CDR1 and CDR2 from the germline V gene are LGHNA and YSLEER. The CDR3 spans 15 residues. The V end lost 1 base, the J end lost 4 bases, and 14 bases lay between the germline ends.

The V gene is TRBV18, the J gene TRBJ2-7; D is undetermined. Trimming left V 0 bases short and J 0 bases short, with 12 bases between. Germline V CDR1 and CDR2: KGHSH, LQKENI. The CDR3 extends over 16 amino acids. The DNA of the CDR3 is TGTGCCAGCTCACCACCGACGGCTAATCGCTCCTACGAGCAGTACTTC. As protein: CASSPPTANRSYEQYF.

This clonotype was picked up many times. The chain combines TRBV12-3 or TRBV12-4 with TRBJ1-6, with D unresolved. V gave up 7 bases and J gave up 0 bases, with 4 bases separating them. The CDR3 length is 13 residues. The CDR3: CASTRSYNSPLHF. The CDR3, as DNA: TGTGCCAGCACCCGCTCCTATAATTCACCCCTCCACTTT.

This clonotype occurred many times. This rearrangement joins TRBV12-3 or TRBV12-4 to TRBJ2-1; D remains ambiguous. V was trimmed by 6 bases and J by 9 bases, leaving 18 bases between them. CDR3 length: 14 amino acids. The CDR3 DNA reads as TGTGCCAGCAGCCCCGGGCAATGGACCAGTGAGCAGTTCTTC. Its protein product is CASSPGQWTSEQFF.

The CDR3 loop is CSAALAGGEDTQYF. The CDR3 coding sequence is TGCAGTGCTGCACTAGCGGGTGGGGAGGATACGCAGTATTTT. The V and J genes are TRBV20-1 and TRBJ2-3; 9 positions agree with TRBD2. CDR3 size: 14 residues. V was pared by 5 bases and J by 6 bases, with 9 bases of the junction left unmatched. Looked up from germline, CDR1 is DFQATT and CDR2 is SNEGSKA (reference sequence).

This clonotype was observed a few times. This chain joins TRBV5-1 and TRBJ2-7, with 11 bases lining up with TRBD1. CDR1 is SGHRS, CDR2 YFSETQ, per germline. The V gene end was trimmed by 1 base and the J gene end by 2 bases; junction bases not matched to a gene: 8. The CDR3 is made up of 17 amino acids. The CDR3: CASSLLGTGQGAYEQYF. CDR3 sequence (DNA): TGCGCCAGCAGCTTGTTGGGAACGGGACAGGGGGCCTACGAGCAGTACTTC.

This clonotype was recorded many times. The chain employs TRBV2 and TRBJ2-1; D possibly corresponds to TRBD2 (6 bases). Germline V gene sequence: CDR1 SNHLY, CDR2 FYNNEI. There are 13 residues in the CDR3. Trimming cost V 9 bases and J 1 base, with 10 bases left between them. The CDR3 sequence is CASSEGSYNEQFF. The CDR3 coding sequence is TGTGCCAGTTCGGAGGGTTCCTACAATGAGCAGTTCTTC.

This clonotype appeared a few times. This chain joins TRBV6-1 and TRBJ1-2; possibly TRBD1 for D (5 bases). The CDR3 runs 13 residues. V dropped 6 bases and J dropped 2 bases, with 10 bases sitting between them. CDR1 MNHNS and CDR2 SASEGT come from the germline V gene. The CDR3 DNA follows: TGTGCCAGCAGACCCCGGGGGAACTATGGCTACACCTTC. Its protein is CASRPRGNYGYTF.

J is TRBJ2-3 and V is TRBV20-1; 9 bases align to TRBD2. Trimming cost V 5 bases and J 0 bases; bases outside gene matches: 3. Per the germline V gene, CDR1 is DFQATT and CDR2 is SNEGSKA (reference sequence). CDR3 size: 14 residues. The CDR3 sequence: CSAPRGGSTDTQYF. DNA for the CDR3: TGCAGTGCTCCGCGGGGGGGGAGCACAGATACGCAGTATTTT.

This clonotype appeared many times. V and J are TRBV20-1 and TRBJ2-2; D gene unclear. Trimming left V 7 bases short and J 1 base short, with 4 bases between. Germline loops: CDR1 DFQATT, CDR2 SNEGSKA (reference sequence). This CDR3 spans 11 amino acids. DNA of the CDR3: TGCAGTGTCGAGAACACCGGGGAGCTGTTTTTT. Its protein is CSVENTGELFF.

This clonotype has more than one count but fewer than ten. CDR3 sequence reads: CASSLIVSGELFF. CDR3 nucleotide sequence: TGTGCCAGCAGTTTGATTGTTTCTGGGGAGCTGTTTTTT. The rearrangement links TRBV12-3 or TRBV12-4 to TRBJ2-2, with unresolved D. V gave up 3 bases and J gave up 8 bases, with 10 bases separating them. This CDR3 is built from 13 residues.

The chain combines TRBV20-1 with TRBJ2-1; possibly TRBD1 for D (6 bases). The V gene lost 4 bases and the J gene lost 2 bases, with 9 bases spanning the gap. CDR3 length: 13 amino acids. CDR1 and CDR2 from the germline V gene are DFQATT and SNEGSKA (reference sequence). This CDR3 is CSAIYRAYNEQFF. CDR3 in DNA: TGCAGTGCTATATACAGGGCCTACAATGAGCAGTTCTTC.

This clonotype was counted a few times. The chain employs TRBV4-3 and TRBJ1-4; D perhaps matches TRBD1 (6 bases). The V gene's germline CDR1 is LGHNA and CDR2 YSLEER. CDR3 length equals 14 residues. Between the trimmed V and J ends, which lost 1 base and 4 bases, there was a span of 7 bases. In nucleotides, the CDR3 is TGCGCCAGCAGCCAAGCAGGGGATAATGAAAAACTGTTTTTT. It translates to CASSQAGDNEKLFF.

This clonotype was detected a few times. This rearrangement joins TRBV2 to TRBJ2-5; perhaps D is TRBD1 or TRBD2 (7 bases each). Germline V gene lookup returns CDR1 SNHLY and CDR2 FYNNEI. The CDR3 has 17 residues. V was pared by 1 base and J by 4 bases, with 19 bases between. CDR3 amino acids: CASSEGRESPGGETQYF. The CDR3 bases are TGTGCCAGCAGTGAAGGGCGGGAGTCGCCAGGGGGAGAGACCCAGTACTTC.

J is TRBJ2-1 and V is TRBV5-5; TRBD1 matches 9 bases. Losses at the gene ends were 3 bases for V and 8 bases for J; bases not matched to a gene: 12. CDR3 length: 16 residues. Germline CDR1 reads SGHKS; CDR2 reads YYEKEE (reference sequence). As DNA, the CDR3 is TGTGCCAGCAGCTCATATTTGGGGACAGGGCGTGATGAGCAGTTCTTC. This encodes CASSSYLGTGRDEQFF.

In its sample, this clonotype was seen a few times. The rearrangement links TRBV27 to TRBJ2-1; D is perhaps TRBD1 or TRBD2 (6 bases each). The CDR3 is made up of 19 amino acids. The V end was cut by 1 base, the J end by 1 base, with 20 bases between. Germline V gene sequence: CDR1 MNHEY, CDR2 SMNVEV (reference sequence). The CDR3 DNA is TGTGCCAGCAGTTTATATGTGGGGGGCCCGGGTGGGTCCTACAATGAGCAGTTCTTC. It codes for CASSLYVGGPGGSYNEQFF.

This clonotype has only a few counts. This chain joins TRBV5-1 and TRBJ2-3; 11 bases match TRBD1. With V trimmed by 1 base and J by 5 bases, 6 bases remained unmatched. CDR1 SGHRS and CDR2 YFSETQ come from the germline V gene. The CDR3 runs 16 residues. CDR3 sequence reads: CASSLKRTGGLDTQYF. CDR3 sequence (DNA): TGCGCCAGCAGCTTGAAGAGGACAGGGGGCTTAGATACGCAGTATTTT.

This sequence joins TRBV20-1 and TRBJ2-3, with TRBD2 matching over 9 bases. V shed 3 bases and J 5 bases; nucleotides not matched to a gene: 9. The CDR3 covers 15 residues. The germline V gene encodes CDR1 DFQATT and CDR2 SNEGSKA (reference sequence). CDR3 loop: CSARRGLANRDTQYF. CDR3 DNA: TGCAGTGCTAGGAGGGGACTAGCAAACCGAGATACGCAGTATTTT.

This chain links TRBV30 with TRBJ1-1; D call uncertain. Trimming pared 0 bases from V and 10 bases from J, leaving 12 bases between. The V gene's germline CDR1 is GTSNPN and CDR2 SVGIG (reference sequence). The CDR3 contains 12 residues. CDR3 amino acids: CAWSVLRPRAFF. CDR3 DNA sequence: TGTGCCTGGAGTGTACTGCGGCCTCGAGCTTTCTTT.

The V gene is TRBV5-5, the J gene TRBJ1-6, with D possibly TRBD1 on 6 matching bases. Germline values: CDR1 SGHKS, CDR2 YYEKEE (reference sequence). V was pared by 0 bases and J by 7 bases, with 14 bases between. This CDR3 comprises 16 residues. The CDR3 DNA reads as TGTGCCAGCAGCTTGGGGTCCGGGGGCAGGAATTCACCCCTCCACTTT. It codes for CASSLGSGGRNSPLHF.

This clonotype has a handful of counts. The chain has TRBV5-1 and TRBJ1-3; the D is unclear. Germline CDR1 reads SGHRS; CDR2 reads YFSETQ. The CDR3 is made up of 16 amino acids. Trimming took 4 bases from V and 0 from J, leaving 14 bases between them. CDR3 protein: CASSTQTLSSGNTIYF. Here the CDR3 DNA reads TGCGCCAGCAGCACTCAGACGTTATCCTCTGGAAACACCATATATTTT.

In its sample, this clonotype was seen a few times. The genes are TRBV27 and TRBJ1-1, with D unresolved. The V end was cut by 1 base, the J end by 6 bases, with 12 bases between. The CDR3 totals 14 residues. CDR1 and CDR2 from the germline V gene are MNHEY and SMNVEV (reference sequence). The CDR3 DNA follows: TGTGCCAGCAGTTTATTTTTCCGGAGCGCTGAAGCTTTCTTT. It translates to CASSLFFRSAEAFF.

This clonotype was counted at least ten times. The chain combines TRBV12-3 or TRBV12-4 with TRBJ2-1, with TRBD2 matching 10 bases. The CDR3 is 15 residues long. Germline trimming cut 5 bases from V and 4 bases from J; bases unmatched to any gene: 5. The CDR3, as DNA: TGTGCCAGCAGTCCGGGACTAGCGTGGTACAATGAGCAGTTCTTC. This gives the protein CASSPGLAWYNEQFF.

This clonotype appeared once. The rearrangement joins TRBV10-3 to TRBJ1-1; possible D gene TRBD1, 5 bases. This CDR3 contains 18 residues. The germline gives CDR1 ENHRY, CDR2 SYGVKD. V gave up 2 bases and J gave up 6 bases, with 25 bases separating them. CDR3 protein: CAISEPMRAGRERAEAFF. The CDR3 nucleotides read TGTGCCATCAGTGAGCCGATGAGGGCGGGCAGGGAGAGAGCTGAAGCTTTCTTT.